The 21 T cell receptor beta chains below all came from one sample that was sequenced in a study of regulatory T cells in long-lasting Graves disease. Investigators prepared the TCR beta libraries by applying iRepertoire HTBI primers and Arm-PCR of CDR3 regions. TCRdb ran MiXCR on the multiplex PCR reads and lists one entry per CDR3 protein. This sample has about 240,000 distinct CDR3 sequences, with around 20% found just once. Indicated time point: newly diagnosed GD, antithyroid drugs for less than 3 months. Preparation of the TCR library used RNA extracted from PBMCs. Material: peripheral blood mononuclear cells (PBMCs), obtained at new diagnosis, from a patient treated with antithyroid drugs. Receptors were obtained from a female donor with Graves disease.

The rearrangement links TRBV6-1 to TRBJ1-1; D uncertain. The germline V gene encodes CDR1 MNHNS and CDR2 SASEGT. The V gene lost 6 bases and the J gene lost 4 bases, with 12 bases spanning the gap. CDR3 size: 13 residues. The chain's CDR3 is CASSPTPITEAFF. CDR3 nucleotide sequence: TGTGCCAGCAGCCCGACACCAATCACTGAAGCTTTCTTT.

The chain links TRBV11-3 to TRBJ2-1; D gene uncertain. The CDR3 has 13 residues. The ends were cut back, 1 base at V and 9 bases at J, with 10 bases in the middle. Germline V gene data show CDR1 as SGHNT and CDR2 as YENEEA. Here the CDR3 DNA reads TGTGCCAGCAGCTTAGCGTCTAGAATTGAGCAGTTCTTC. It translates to CASSLASRIEQFF.

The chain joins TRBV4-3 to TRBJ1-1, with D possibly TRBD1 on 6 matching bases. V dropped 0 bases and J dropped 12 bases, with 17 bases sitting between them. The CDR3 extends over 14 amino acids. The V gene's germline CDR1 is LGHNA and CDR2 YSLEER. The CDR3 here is CASSQDRGKAGTFF. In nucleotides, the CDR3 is TGCGCCAGCAGCCAAGATAGGGGGAAAGCGGGTACTTTCTTT.

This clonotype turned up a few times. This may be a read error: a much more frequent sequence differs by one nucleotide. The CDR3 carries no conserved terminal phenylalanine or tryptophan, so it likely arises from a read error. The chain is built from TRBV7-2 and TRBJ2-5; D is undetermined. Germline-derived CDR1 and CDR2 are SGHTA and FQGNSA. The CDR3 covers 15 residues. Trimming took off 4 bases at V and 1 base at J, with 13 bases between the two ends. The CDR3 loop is CASSSRLASQETQYS. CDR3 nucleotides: TGTGCCAGCAGCTCCCGACTGGCCTCCCAAGAGACCCAGTACTCC.

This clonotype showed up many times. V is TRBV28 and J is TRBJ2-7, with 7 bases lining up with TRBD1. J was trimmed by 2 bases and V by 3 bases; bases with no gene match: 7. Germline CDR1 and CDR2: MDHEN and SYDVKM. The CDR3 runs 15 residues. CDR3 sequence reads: CASSFRTGHPYEQYF. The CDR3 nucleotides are TGTGCCAGCAGTTTCCGGACAGGTCATCCCTACGAGCAGTACTTC.

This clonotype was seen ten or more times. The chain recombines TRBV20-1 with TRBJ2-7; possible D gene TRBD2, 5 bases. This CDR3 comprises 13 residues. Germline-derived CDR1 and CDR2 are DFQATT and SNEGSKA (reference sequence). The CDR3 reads CSAISAGAYEQYF. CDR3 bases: TGCAGCGCCATTTCCGCGGGCGCCTACGAGCAGTACTTC.

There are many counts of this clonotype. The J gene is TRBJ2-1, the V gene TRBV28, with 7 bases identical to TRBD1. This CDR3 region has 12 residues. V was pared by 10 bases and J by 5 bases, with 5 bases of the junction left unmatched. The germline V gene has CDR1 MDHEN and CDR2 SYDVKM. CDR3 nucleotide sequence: TGTGCCACCGCGACAGGGCACAATGAGCAGTTCTTC. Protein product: CATATGHNEQFF.

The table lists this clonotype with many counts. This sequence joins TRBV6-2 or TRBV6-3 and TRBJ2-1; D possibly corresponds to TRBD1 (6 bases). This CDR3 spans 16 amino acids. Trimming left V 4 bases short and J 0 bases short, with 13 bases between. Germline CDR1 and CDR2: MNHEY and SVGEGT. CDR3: CASSSGELSSYNEQFF. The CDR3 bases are TGTGCCAGCAGTTCAGGGGAATTAAGCTCCTACAATGAGCAGTTCTTC.

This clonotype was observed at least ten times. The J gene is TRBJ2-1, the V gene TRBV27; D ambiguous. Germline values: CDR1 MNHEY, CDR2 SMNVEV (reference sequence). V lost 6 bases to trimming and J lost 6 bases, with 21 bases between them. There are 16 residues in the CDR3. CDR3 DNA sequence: TGTGCCAGCAGCCCCTTATCTCTAGGAACCCCCAATGAGCAGTTCTTC. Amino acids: CASSPLSLGTPNEQFF.

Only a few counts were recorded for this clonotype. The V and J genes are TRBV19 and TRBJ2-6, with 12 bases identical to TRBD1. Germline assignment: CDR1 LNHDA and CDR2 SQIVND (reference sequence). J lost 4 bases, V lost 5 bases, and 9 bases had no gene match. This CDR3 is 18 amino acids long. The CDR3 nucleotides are TGTGCCAGTAGTTTTCCGGGACAGGGGGCGAACGGGGCCAACGTCCTGACTTTC. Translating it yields CASSFPGQGANGANVLTF.

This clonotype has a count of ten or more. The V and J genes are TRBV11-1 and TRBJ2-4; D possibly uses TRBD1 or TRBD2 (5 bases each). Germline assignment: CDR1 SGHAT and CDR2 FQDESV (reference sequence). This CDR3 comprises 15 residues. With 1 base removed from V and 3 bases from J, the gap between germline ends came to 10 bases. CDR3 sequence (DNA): TGTGCCAGCAGCTTAGGTGGGACCGTCAAAAACATTCAGTACTTC. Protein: CASSLGGTVKNIQYF.

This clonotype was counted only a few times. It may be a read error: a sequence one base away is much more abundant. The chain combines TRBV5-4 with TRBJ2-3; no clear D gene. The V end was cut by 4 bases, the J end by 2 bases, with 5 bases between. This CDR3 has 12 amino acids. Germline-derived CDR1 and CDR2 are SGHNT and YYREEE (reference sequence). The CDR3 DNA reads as TGTGCCAGCAGCGGTGACACAGATACGCAGTATTTT. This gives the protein CASSGDTDTQYF.

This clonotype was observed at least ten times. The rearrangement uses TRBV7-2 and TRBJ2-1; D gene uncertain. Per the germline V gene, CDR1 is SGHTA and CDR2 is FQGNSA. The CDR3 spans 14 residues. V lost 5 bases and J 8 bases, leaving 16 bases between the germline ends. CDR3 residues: CASSRSTNADEQFF. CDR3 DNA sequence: TGTGCCAGCAGCCGCTCGACAAATGCGGATGAGCAGTTCTTC.

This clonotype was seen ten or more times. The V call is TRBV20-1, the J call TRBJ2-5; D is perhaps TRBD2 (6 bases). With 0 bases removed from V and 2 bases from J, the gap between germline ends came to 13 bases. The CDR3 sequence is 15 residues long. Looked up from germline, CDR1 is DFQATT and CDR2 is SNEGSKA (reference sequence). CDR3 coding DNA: TGCAGTGCTAGAGACGCCCGACTAGGTCAAGAGACCCAGTACTTC. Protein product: CSARDARLGQETQYF.

CDR3 sequence: CSVCPGTSVPEQFF. Here the CDR3 DNA reads TGCAGTGTTTGCCCCGGGACTAGCGTTCCTGAGCAGTTCTTC. The chain employs TRBV20-1 and TRBJ2-1; 10 bases align to TRBD2. V lost 7 bases, J lost 9 bases, and 12 bases stayed unmatched. CDR1 DFQATT and CDR2 SNEGSKA come from the germline V gene (reference sequence). The CDR3 covers 14 residues.

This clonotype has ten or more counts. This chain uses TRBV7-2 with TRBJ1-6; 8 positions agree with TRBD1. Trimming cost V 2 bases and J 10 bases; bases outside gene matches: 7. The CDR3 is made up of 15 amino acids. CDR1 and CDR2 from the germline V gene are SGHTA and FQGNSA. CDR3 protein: CASSLQGAPGSPLHF. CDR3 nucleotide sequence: TGTGCCAGCAGCTTACAGGGGGCGCCCGGATCACCCCTCCACTTT.

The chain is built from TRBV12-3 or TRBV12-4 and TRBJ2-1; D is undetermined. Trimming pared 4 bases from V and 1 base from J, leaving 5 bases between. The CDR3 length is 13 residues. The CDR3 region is CASSSLSYNEQFF. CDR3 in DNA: TGTGCCAGCAGTTCTCTTTCCTACAATGAGCAGTTCTTC.

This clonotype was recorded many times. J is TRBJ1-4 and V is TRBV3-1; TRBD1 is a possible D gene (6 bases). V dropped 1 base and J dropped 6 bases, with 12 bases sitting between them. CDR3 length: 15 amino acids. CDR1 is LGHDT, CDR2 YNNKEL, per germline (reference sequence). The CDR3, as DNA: TGTGCCAGCAGCCAAGTAGGCAGGGGCCATGAAAAACTGTTTTTT. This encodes CASSQVGRGHEKLFF. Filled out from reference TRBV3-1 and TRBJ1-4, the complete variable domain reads DTAVSQTPKYLVTQMGNDKSIKCEQNLGHDTMYWYKQDSKKFLKIMFSYNNKELIINETVPNRFSPKSPDKAHLNLHINSLELGDSAVYFCASSQVGRGHEKLFFGSGTQLSVL.

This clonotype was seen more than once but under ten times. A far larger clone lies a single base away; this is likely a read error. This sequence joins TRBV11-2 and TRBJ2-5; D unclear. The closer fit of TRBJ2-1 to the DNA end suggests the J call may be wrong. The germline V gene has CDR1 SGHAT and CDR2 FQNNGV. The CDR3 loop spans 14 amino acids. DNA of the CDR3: TGTGCCAGCAGCTCGAGACGTAAAAACAATGAGCAGTTCTTC. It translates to CASSSRRKNNEQFF.

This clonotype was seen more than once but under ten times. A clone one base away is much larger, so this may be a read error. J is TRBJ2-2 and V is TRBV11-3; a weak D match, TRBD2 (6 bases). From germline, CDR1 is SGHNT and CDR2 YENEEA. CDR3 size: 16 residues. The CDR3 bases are TGTGCCGGCAGCGACCGGGCGGGAAAAGGCACCGGGGAGCTGTTTTTT. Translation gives CAGSDRAGKGTGELFF.

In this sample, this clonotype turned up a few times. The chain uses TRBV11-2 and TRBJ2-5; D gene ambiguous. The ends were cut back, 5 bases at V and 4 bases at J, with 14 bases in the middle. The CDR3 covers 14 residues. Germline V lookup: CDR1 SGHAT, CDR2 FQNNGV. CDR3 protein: CASSPAARRETQYF. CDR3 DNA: TGTGCCAGCAGCCCCGCCGCACGAAGAGAGACCCAGTACTTC.